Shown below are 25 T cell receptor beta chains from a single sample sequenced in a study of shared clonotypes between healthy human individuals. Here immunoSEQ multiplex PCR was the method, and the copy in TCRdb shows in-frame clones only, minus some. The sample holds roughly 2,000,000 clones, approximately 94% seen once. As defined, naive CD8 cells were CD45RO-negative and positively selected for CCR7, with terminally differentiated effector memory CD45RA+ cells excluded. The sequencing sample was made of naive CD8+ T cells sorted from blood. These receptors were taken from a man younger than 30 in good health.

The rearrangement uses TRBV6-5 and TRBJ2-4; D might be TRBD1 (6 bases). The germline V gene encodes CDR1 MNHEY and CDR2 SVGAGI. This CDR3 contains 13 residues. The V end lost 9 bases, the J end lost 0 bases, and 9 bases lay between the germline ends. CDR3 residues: CASTGIAKNIQYF. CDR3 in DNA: TGTGCCAGTACAGGGATAGCCAAAAACATTCAGTACTTC.

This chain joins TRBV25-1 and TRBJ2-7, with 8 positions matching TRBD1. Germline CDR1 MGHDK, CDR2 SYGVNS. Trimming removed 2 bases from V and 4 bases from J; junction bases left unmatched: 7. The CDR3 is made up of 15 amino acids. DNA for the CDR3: TGTGCCAGCAGTGAACGACAGGGGCCGATATACGAGCAGTACTTC. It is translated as CASSERQGPIYEQYF.

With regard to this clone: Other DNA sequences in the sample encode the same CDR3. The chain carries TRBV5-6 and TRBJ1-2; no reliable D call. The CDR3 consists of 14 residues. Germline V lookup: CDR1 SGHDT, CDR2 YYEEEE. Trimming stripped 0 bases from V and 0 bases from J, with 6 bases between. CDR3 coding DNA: TGTGCCAGCAGCTTGGTCGGCGCTAACTATGGCTACACCTTC. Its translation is CASSLVGANYGYTF.

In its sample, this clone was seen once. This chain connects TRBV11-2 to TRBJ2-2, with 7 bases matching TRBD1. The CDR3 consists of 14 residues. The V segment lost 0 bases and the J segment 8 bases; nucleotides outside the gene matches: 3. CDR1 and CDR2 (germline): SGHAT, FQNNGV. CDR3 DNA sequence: TGTGCCAGCAGCTTAGATCCAGGGGGAGGGGAGCTGTTTTTT. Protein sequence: CASSLDPGGGELFF.

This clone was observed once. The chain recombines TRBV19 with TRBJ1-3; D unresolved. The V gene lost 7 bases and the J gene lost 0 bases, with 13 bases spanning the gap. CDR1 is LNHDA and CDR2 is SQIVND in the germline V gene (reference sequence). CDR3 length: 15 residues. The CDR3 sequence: CASTYDGRSGNTIYF. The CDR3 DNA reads TGTGCCAGTACCTACGACGGCCGCTCTGGAAACACCATATATTTT.

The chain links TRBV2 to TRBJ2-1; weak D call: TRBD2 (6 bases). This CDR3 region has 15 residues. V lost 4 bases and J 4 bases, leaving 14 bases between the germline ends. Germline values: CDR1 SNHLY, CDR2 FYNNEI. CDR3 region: CASSGMDYPYNEQFF. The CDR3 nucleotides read TGTGCCAGCAGTGGAATGGACTATCCTTACAATGAGCAGTTCTTC.

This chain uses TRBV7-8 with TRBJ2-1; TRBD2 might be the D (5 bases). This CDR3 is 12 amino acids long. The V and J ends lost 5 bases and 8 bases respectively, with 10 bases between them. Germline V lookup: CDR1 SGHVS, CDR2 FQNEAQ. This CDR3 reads CASSPDSYEQFF. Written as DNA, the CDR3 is TGTGCCAGCAGCCCGGACTCGTATGAGCAGTTCTTC.

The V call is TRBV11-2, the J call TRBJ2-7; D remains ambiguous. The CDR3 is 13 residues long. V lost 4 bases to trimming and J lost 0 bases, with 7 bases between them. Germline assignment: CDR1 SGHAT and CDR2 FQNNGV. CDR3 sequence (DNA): TGTGCCAGCAGCTATGAATCCTCCTACGAGCAGTACTTC. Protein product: CASSYESSYEQYF.

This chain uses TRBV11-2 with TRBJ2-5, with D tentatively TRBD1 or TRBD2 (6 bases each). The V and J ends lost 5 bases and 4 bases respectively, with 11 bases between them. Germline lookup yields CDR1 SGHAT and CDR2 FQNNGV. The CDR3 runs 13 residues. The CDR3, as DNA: TGTGCCAGCAGCCGAGAGGGGGGAGAGACCCAGTACTTC. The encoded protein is CASSREGGETQYF.

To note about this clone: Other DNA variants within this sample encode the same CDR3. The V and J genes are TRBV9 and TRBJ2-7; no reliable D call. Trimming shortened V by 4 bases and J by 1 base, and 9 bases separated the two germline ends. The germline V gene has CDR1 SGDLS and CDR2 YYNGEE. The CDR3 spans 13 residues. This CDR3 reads CASSSRYSYEQYF. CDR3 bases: TGTGCCAGCAGCTCCCGTTATTCCTACGAGCAGTACTTC. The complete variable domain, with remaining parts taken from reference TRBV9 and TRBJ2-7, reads DSGVTQTPKHLITATGQRVTLRCSPRSGDLSVYWYQQSLDQGLQFLIQYYNGEERAKGNILERFSAQQFPDLHSELNLSSLELGDSALYFCASSSRYSYEQYFGPGTRLTVT.

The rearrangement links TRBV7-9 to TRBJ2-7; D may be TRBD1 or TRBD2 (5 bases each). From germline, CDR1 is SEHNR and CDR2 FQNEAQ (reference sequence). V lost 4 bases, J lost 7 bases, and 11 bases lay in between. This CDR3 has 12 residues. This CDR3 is CASSWGPGEQYF. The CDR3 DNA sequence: TGTGCCAGCAGCTGGGGACCTGGGGAGCAGTACTTC.

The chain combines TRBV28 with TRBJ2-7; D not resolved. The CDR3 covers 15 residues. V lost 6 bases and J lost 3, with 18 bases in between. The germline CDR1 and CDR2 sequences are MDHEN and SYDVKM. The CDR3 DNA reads TGTGCCAGCAGCTTCACCTGGACGGAAAACTACGAGCAGTACTTC. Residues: CASSFTWTENYEQYF.

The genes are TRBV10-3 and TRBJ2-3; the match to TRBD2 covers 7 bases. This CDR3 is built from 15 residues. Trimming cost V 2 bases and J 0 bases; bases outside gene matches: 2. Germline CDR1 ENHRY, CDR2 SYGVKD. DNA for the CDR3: TGTGCCATCAGTGAGCCGGGACTAAGCACAGATACGCAGTATTTT. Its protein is CAISEPGLSTDTQYF.

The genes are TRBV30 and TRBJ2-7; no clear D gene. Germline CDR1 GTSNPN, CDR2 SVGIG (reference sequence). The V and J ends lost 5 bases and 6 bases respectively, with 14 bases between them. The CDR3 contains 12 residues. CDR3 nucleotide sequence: TGTGCCTGGGCCATACCAGGATTCGAGCAGTACTTC. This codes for CAWAIPGFEQYF.

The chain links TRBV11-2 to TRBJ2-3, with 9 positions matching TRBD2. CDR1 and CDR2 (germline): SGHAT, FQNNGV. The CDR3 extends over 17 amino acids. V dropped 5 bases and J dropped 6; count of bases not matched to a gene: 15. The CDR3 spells CASSPFLWTSELDTQYF. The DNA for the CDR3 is TGTGCCAGCAGCCCCTTCTTATGGACTAGCGAGTTGGATACGCAGTATTTT.

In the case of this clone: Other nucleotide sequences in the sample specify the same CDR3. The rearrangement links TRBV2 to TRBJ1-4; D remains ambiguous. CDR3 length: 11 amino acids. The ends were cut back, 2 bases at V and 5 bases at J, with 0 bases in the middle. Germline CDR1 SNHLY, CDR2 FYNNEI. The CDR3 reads CASSENEKLFF. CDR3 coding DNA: TGTGCCAGCAGTGAAAATGAAAAACTGTTTTTT.

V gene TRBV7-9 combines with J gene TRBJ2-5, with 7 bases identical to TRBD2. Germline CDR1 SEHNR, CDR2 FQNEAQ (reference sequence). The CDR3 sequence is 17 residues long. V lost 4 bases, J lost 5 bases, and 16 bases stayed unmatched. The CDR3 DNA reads TGTGCCAGCAGCTCCCCTGAAACGGGAGGTGACTGGGAGACCCAGTACTTC. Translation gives CASSSPETGGDWETQYF.

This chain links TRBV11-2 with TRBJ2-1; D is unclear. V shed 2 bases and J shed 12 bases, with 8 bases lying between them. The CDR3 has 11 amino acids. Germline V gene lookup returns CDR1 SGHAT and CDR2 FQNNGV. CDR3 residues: CASSLLGMQFF. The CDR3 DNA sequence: TGTGCCAGCAGCTTATTGGGTATGCAGTTCTTC. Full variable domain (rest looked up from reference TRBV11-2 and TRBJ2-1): EAGVAQSPRYKIIEKRQSVAFWCNPISGHATLYWYQQILGQGPKLLIQFQNNGVVDDSQLPKDRFSAERLKGVDSTLKIQPAKLEDSAVYLCASSLLGMQFFGPGTRLTVL.

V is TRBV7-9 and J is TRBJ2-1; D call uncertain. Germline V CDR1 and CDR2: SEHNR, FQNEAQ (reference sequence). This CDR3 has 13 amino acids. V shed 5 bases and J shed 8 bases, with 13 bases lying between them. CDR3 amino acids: CASSQAPWDEQFF. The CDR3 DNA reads TGTGCCAGCAGCCAGGCCCCTTGGGATGAGCAGTTCTTC.

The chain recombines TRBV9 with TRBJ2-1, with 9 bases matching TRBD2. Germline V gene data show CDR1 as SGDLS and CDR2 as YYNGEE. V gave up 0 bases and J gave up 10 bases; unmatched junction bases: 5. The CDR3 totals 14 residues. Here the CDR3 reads CASSVGGGAEEQFF. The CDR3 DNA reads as TGTGCCAGCAGCGTAGGCGGGGGGGCCGAGGAGCAGTTCTTC.

The CDR3 sequence is CAISEPGTETYEQYF. The CDR3, as DNA: TGTGCCATCAGTGAGCCCGGGACAGAGACCTACGAGCAGTACTTC. The rearrangement links TRBV10-3 to TRBJ2-7, with 7 bases that match TRBD1. V lost 2 bases, J lost 2 bases, and 6 bases stayed unmatched. This CDR3 contains 15 residues. CDR1 is ENHRY and CDR2 is SYGVKD in the germline V gene.

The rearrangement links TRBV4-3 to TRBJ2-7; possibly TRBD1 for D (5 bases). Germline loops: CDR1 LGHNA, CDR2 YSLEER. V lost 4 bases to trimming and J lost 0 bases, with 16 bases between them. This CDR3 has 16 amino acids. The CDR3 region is CASSPSHDSSSYEQYF. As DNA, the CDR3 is TGCGCCAGCAGCCCTTCTCATGACAGTTCCTCCTACGAGCAGTACTTC.

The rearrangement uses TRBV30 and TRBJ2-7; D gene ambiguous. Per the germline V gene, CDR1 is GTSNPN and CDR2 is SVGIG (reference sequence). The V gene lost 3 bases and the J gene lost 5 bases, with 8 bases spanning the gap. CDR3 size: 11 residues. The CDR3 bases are TGTGCCTGGAGCATCCCCAACGAGCAGTACTTC. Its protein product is CAWSIPNEQYF.

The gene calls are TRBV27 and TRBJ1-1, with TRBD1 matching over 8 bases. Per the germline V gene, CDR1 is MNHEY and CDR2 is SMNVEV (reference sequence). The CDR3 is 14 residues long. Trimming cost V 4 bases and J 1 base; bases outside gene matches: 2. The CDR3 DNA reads TGTGCCAGCAGTTACGGGACAGGGAACACTGAAGCTTTCTTT. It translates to CASSYGTGNTEAFF.

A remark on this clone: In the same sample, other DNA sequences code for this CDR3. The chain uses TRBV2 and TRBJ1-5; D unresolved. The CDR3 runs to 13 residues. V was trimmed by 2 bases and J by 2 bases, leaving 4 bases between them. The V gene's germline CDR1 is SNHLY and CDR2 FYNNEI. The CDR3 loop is CASSETGNQPQHF. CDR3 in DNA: TGTGCCAGCAGTGAAACAGGCAATCAGCCCCAGCATTTT.